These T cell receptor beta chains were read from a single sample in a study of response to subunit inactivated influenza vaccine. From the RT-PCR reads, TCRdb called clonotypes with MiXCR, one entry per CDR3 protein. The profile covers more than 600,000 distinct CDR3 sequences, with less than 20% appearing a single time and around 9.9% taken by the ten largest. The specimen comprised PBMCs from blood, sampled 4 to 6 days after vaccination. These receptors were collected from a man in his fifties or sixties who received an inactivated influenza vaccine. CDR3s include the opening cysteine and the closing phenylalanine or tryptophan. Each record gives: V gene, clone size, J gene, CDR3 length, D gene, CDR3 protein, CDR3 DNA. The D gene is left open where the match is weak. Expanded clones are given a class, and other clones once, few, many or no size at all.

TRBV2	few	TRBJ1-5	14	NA	CASSGRANNQPQHF	TGTGCCAGCAGTGGCAGGGCGAACAATCAGCCCCAGCATTTT
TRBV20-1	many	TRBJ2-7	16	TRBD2	CSAHGGLAGVEYEQYF	TGCAGTGCCCACGGCGGACTAGCGGGAGTAGAATACGAGCAGTACTTC
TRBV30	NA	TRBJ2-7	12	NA	CAWSVWGYEQYF	TGTGCCTGGAGTGTATGGGGTTACGAGCAGTACTTC
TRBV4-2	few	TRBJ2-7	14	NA	CASSQEDHFYEQYF	TGTGCCAGCAGCCAAGAAGACCATTTCTACGAGCAGTACTTC
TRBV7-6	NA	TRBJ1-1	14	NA	CASSLDYLFTEAFF	TGTGCCAGCAGCTTGGACTATTTGTTCACTGAAGCTTTCTTT
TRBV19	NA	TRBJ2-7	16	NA	CATAISPSAVSYEQYF	TGTGCCACCGCTATCTCCCCTTCCGCAGTCTCCTACGAGCAGTACTTC
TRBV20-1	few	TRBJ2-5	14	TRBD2	CSARTGSGVETQYF	TGCAGTGCTAGGACGGGTAGCGGGGTTGAGACCCAGTACTTC
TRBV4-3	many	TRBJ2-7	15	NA	CASSQGRASSYEQYF	TGCGCCAGCAGCCAGGGTAGGGCTAGCTCCTACGAGCAGTACTTC
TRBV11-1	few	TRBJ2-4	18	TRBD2	CASSHIAGGPLAKNIQYF	TGTGCCAGCAGCCATATAGCGGGAGGGCCACTAGCCAAAAACATTCAGTACTTC
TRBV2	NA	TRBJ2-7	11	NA	CASSDPGEQYF	TGTGCCAGCAGCGACCCCGGCGAGCAGTACTTC
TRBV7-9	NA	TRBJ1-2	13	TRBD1	CASSLAGQFGYTF	TGTGCCAGCAGCTTAGCGGGACAGTTTGGCTACACCTTC
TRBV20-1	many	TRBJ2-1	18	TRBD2	CSARALVGAGPLGDEQFF	TGCAGTGCTAGAGCCCTAGTAGGAGCGGGGCCCCTAGGCGATGAGCAGTTCTTC
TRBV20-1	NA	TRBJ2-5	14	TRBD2	CSARARAGQETQYF	TGCAGTGCTAGGGCGCGAGCGGGACAAGAGACCCAGTACTTC
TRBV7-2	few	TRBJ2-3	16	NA	CASSLDRYRAADTQYF	TGTGCCAGCAGCTTAGACCGGTACAGGGCGGCAGATACGCAGTATTTT
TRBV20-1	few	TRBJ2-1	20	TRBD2	CSARGDPGTSGRFSYNEQFF	TGCAGTGCTAGAGGTGATCCCGGGACTAGCGGGAGATTTTCCTACAATGAGCAGTTCTTC
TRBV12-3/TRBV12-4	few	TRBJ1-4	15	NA	CASSHNGPPNEKLFF	TGTGCCAGCAGTCATAATGGACCGCCTAATGAAAAACTGTTTTTT
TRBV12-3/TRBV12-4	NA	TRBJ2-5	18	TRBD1	CASRPDPRRTGFQETQYF	TGTGCCAGCAGACCCGATCCTCGCAGGACAGGTTTTCAAGAGACCCAGTACTTC
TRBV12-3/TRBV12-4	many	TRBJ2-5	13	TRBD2	CASTPGGRETQYF	TGTGCCAGCACCCCGGGAGGGCGTGAGACCCAGTACTTC